This T cell receptor beta chain was sequenced during a study of cytomegalovirus exposure and HLA in healthy donors. PCR primers comprised 60 Vbeta and 13 Jbeta primers. In the original workflow: A later analysis tallied some 80 million unique TCR beta chains, around 9.9 million of them shared. TCRdb keeps only in-frame clones here, not all; method: immunoSEQ multiplex PCR. The V and J calls and clone size come from that table; D and trimming were worked out from the DNA. The sample lists roughly 150,000 clones; less than 90% were seen once. Losses at the gene ends were 5 bases for V and 0 bases for J; bases not matched to a gene: 12. Germline loops: CDR1 SGHTA, CDR2 FQGNSA. The CDR3 runs 18 residues.

The clonotype comes from a man aged 25 to 40 in good health and CMV-seronegative. V and J are TRBV7-2 and TRBJ2-4, with 8 bases matching TRBD1. The sample comprised PBMCs. The CDR3 loop reads CASSPTGAPVLAKNIQYF. DNA for the CDR3: TGTGCCAGCAGCCCGACAGGGGCCCCAGTTCTAGCCAAAAACATTCAGTACTTC. Variable domain in full (rest from reference TRBV7-2 and TRBJ2-4): GAGVSQSPSNKVTEKGKDVELRCDPISGHTALYWYRQSLGQGLEFLIYFQGNSAPDKSGLPSDRFSAERTGGSVSTLTIQRTQQEDSAVYLCASSPTGAPVLAKNIQYFGAGTRLSVL.